These 3 T cell receptor beta chains share one sample of origin, sequenced in a study of T-cell reconstitution after alpha-beta-depleted transplantation in children. Construction of the TCRbeta library involved unique molecular identifiers. TCRdb recomputed calls from the PCR reads with MiXCR, one row per CDR3 protein. Of hundreds of thousands of distinct CDR3 sequences detected, 10% to 15% appear once; the ten largest clones hold approximately 2.1%. The sample here was PBMCs, mostly from graft donor cells, taken 360 days after TCRalphabeta/CD19-depleted stem cell transplant. The origin of the receptors is a male patient between 5 and 17 years old who had a stem cell transplant for acute myeloid leukemia, so the T cells may come from the graft donor.

The chain has TRBV18 and TRBJ2-1; D is uncertain. The germline CDR1 and CDR2 sequences are KGHSH and LQKENI. The CDR3 has 15 residues. Trimming shortened V by 3 bases and J by 8 bases, and 17 bases separated the two germline ends. CDR3 loop: CASSPHRSTGDEQFF. For the CDR3, the DNA is TGTGCCAGCTCACCTCACCGCTCCACGGGCGATGAGCAGTTCTTC. Full variable domain (rest looked up from reference TRBV18 and TRBJ2-1): NAGVMQNPRHLVRRRGQEARLRCSPMKGHSHVYWYRQLPEEGLKFMVYLQKENIIDESGMPKERFSAEFPKEGPSILRIQQVVRGDSAAYFCASSPHRSTGDEQFFGPGTRLTVL.

This chain's CDR3 is CASSPSGSGYEQYF. DNA for the CDR3: TGTGCCAGCAGCCCTAGCGGGAGCGGGTACGAGCAGTACTTC. The genes are TRBV7-8 and TRBJ2-7, with 10 bases matching TRBD2. The CDR3 runs 14 residues. V was pared by 5 bases and J by 4 bases, with 5 bases of the junction left unmatched. From germline, CDR1 is SGHVS and CDR2 FQNEAQ.

This rearrangement joins TRBV28 to TRBJ2-4, with D perhaps given as TRBD1 or TRBD2 (6 bases each). Trimming left V 8 bases short and J 2 bases short, with 13 bases between. The CDR3 length is 14 residues. Germline CDR1 reads MDHEN; CDR2 reads SYDVKM. The CDR3 DNA is TGTGCCAGCTGGGGGGCCGGGTCCAAAAACATTCAGTACTTC. Translating gives CASWGAGSKNIQYF.